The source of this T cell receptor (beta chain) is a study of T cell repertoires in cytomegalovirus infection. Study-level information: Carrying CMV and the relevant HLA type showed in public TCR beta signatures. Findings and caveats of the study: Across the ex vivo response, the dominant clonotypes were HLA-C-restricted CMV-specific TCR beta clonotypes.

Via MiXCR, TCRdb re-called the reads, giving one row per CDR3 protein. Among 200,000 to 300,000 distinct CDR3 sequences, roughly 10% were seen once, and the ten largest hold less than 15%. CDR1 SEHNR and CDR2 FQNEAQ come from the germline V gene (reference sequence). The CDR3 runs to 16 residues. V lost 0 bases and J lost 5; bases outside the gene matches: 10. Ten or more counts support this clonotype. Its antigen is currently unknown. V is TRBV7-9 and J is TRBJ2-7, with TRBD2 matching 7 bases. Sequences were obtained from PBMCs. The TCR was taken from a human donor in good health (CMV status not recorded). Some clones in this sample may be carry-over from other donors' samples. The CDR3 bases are TGTGCCAGCAGCTTAGCCGAGGCACAGCGGGGCGACGAGCAGTACTTC. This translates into CASSLAEAQRGDEQYF. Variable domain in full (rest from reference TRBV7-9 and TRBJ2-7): DTGVSQNPRHKITKRGQNVTFRCDPISEHNRLYWYRQTLGQGPEFLTYFQNEAQLEKSRLLSDRFSAERPKGSFSTLEIQRTEQGDSAMYLCASSLAEAQRGDEQYFGPGTRLTVT.